This TCR beta chain was recovered during a study of CD8+ T cells in alopecia areata. Notes on this clone: Its matching antigen is unknown.

Extracted RNA was reverse transcribed, and the resulting cDNA served as sequencing template. TCRdb's table, derived via immunoSEQ multiplex PCR, lists solely in-frame clones and lacks some. The sample has roughly 230,000 clones; roughly 40% are singletons. Treatment noted: oral pan-JAK inhibitor, 5-10 mg twice daily. It was from alopecia areata patients that lesional scalp punch biopsies and peripheral blood were collected. The CDR3 contains 16 residues. Per germline, CDR1 GTSNPN and CDR2 SVGIG (reference sequence). V dropped 6 bases and J dropped 12; count of bases not matched to a gene: 17. Study-level findings and limits: Many expanded lesional clones persisted during tofacitinib (in both scalp and blood). Scalp clonality dropped significantly under tofacitinib, as did expanded CD8+ top-100 clones.

The sequenced sample was CD4+ T cells sorted from blood, obtained at approximately week 37, from a patient treated with tofacitinib. This chain connects TRBV30 to TRBJ2-1; TRBD2 agrees at 13 bases. This TCR was sampled from a human donor with alopecia areata. DNA for the CDR3: TGTGCCTGCAACACAGCGGGACTAGCGGGGCCTCGGGGGCAGTTCTTC. Amino acid sequence: CACNTAGLAGPRGQFF.